This record looks at one T cell receptor (beta chain) sequence and its context. This sample was included in a study of T cell changes during pregnancy in multiple sclerosis. V was shortened by 2 bases and J by 2 bases, with 8 bases between the two germline ends. Germline V CDR1 and CDR2: SGHVS, FQNEAQ. The length of the CDR3 is 14 residues. The data were produced by immunoSEQ multiplex PCR, yet TCRdb's version contains in-frame clones alone and is incomplete. The sample shows 35,000 to 45,000 clones, roughly 90% of them seen only once. Here the sequenced sample was CD8+ T cells from peripheral blood mononuclear cells, taken in the first trimester of pregnancy. V and J are TRBV7-8 and TRBJ2-3; D perhaps matches TRBD1 (6 bases). This sequence originates from a female donor with multiple sclerosis, enrolled in a pregnancy study. This CDR3 reads CASSLRTVTDTQYF. CDR3 sequence (DNA): TGTGCCAGCAGCTTAAGGACAGTCACAGATACGCAGTATTTT. Using reference TRBV7-8 and TRBJ2-3 for the parts outside the CDR3, the full variable domain is GAGVSQSPRYKVAKRGQDVALRCDPISGHVSLFWYQQALGQGPEFLTYFQNEAQLDKSGLPSDRFFAERPEGSVSTLKIQRTQQEDSAVYLCASSLRTVTDTQYFGPGTRLTVL.